This entry features one T cell receptor (beta chain) sequence. Its antigen remains unidentified. This entry is derived from a study of T cells in Graves' hyperthyroidism and ophthalmopathy. Study-wide findings and caveats: In validation, the model predicted ophthalmopathy. These predictions came a median roughly six months before onset. A 13 V-J model separated ophthalmopathy from stable hyperthyroidism.

Trimming removed 2 bases at V and 2 bases at J, with 13 bases between. The germline gives CDR1 MNHEY, CDR2 SVGEGT. CDR3 length: 15 amino acids. The TCR beta CDR3 regions underwent amplification using RNA transcripts as the source. TCR CDR3 underwent first-round RT-PCR with the HTBI primer set. TCRdb itself ran the multiplex PCR reads through MiXCR, one entry per CDR3 protein. The sample has roughly 700,000 distinct CDR3 sequences, approximately 36% seen once. PBMCs were collected from an approximately 9.3 ml volume of fresh peripheral blood. The material sequenced was blood. This receptor was identified in a woman aged 40 to 50 with Graves' hyperthyroidism. This chain uses TRBV6-2 or TRBV6-3 with TRBJ2-7; tentatively, D is TRBD1 (5 bases). In DNA form, the CDR3 reads TGTGCCAGCAGTTACCGATCTCAGGGAACCTACGAGCAGTACTTC. This gives the protein CASSYRSQGTYEQYF.